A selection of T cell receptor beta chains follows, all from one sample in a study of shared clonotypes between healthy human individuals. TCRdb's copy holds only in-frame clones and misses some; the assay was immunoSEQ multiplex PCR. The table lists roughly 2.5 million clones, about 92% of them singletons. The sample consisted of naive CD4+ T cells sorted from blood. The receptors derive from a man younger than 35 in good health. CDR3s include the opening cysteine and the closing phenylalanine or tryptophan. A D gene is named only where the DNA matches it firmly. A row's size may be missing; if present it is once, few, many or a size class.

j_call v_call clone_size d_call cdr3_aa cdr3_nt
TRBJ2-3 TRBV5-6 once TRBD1 CASSLAGQGAIGQYF TGTGCCAGCAGCTTGGCGGGACAGGGGGCAATTGGGCAGTATTTT
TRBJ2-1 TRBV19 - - CASRKAGTRPNEQFF TGTGCCAGTAGGAAAGCCGGGACAAGACCCAATGAGCAGTTCTTC
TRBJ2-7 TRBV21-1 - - CPGPPLAEIRYEQYF TGTCCCGGACCGCCCCTAGCGGAAATCAGGTACGAGCAGTACTTC
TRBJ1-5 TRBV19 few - CASSETSGNQPQHF TGTGCCAGTAGTGAGACATCGGGCAATCAGCCCCAGCATTTT
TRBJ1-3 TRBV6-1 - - CASSLMGNTIYF TGTGCCAGCAGTTTGATGGGAAACACCATATATTTT
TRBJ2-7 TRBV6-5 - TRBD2 CASSLAGGGSYEQYF TGTGCCAGCAGTTTAGCGGGAGGGGGCTCCTACGAGCAGTACTTC
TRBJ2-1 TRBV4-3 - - CASSQDFSEFIRNEQFF TGCGCCAGCAGCCAAGATTTTTCAGAATTTATACGCAATGAGCAGTTCTTC
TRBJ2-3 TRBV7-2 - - CASSRDNTDTQYF TGTGCCAGCAGCCGAGACAATACAGATACGCAGTATTTT
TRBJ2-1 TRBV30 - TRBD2 CAWGKIRTSGENNEQFF TGTGCCTGGGGGAAAATTAGGACTAGCGGGGAGAACAATGAGCAGTTCTTC
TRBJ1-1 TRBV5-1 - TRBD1 CASSWGQGKAEAFF TGCGCCAGCAGCTGGGGACAGGGGAAGGCTGAAGCTTTCTTT
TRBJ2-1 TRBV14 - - CASSQSLLNEQFF TGTGCCAGCAGCCAATCCCTCCTCAATGAGCAGTTCTTC
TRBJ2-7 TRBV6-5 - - CASSSPGGGKQYF TGTGCCAGCAGTTCCCCCGGGGGCGGGAAGCAGTACTTC
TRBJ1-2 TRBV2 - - CASVTRNYGYTF TGTGCCAGCGTAACAAGAAACTATGGCTACACCTTC
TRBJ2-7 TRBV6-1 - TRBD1 CASSIQGAYEQYF TGTGCCAGCAGTATACAGGGGGCCTACGAGCAGTACTTC
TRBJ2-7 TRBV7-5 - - CARSLTNSGTEPLYEQYF TGTGCCAGAAGCTTAACAAACAGTGGAACAGAGCCTTTATACGAGCAGTACTTC
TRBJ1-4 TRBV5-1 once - CASSLVGGEEKLFF TGCGCCAGCAGCTTGGTAGGGGGTGAAGAAAAACTGTTTTTT
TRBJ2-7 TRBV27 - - CALRGYEQYF TGTGCCCTCCGGGGCTACGAGCAGTACTTC
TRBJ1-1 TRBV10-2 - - CASREASGGGTEAFF TGCGCCAGCAGAGAGGCTTCGGGAGGGGGCACTGAAGCTTTCTTT
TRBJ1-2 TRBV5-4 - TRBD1 CASSLVGQGGGYTF TGTGCCAGCAGCTTGGTAGGACAGGGGGGTGGCTACACCTTC
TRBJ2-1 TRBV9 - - CASSVYDEQFF TGTGCCAGCAGCGTATATGATGAGCAGTTCTTC
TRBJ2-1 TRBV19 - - CASTGDLTGGEQFF TGTGCCAGTACAGGCGACCTGACCGGGGGTGAGCAGTTCTTC
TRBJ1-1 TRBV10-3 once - CAISETSFVRSVTEAFF TGTGCCATCAGTGAGACGTCCTTTGTCCGAAGTGTAACTGAAGCTTTCTTT
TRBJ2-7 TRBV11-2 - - CASSLGASVSYEQYF TGTGCCAGCAGCTTAGGGGCTAGCGTCTCCTACGAGCAGTACTTC
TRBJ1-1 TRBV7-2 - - CASSPPLLGTEAFF TGTGCCAGCAGCCCGCCCCTCTTAGGTACTGAAGCTTTCTTT
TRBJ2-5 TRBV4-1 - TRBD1 CASSQTGDLETQYF TGCGCCAGCAGCCAAACAGGGGACCTAGAGACCCAGTACTTC
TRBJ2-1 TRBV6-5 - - CASSSGDSHNEQFF TGTGCCAGCAGTTCGGGGGACAGTCACAATGAGCAGTTCTTC
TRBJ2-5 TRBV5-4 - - CASSSTGSVGTQYF TGTGCCAGCAGCTCCACAGGGAGTGTGGGGACCCAGTACTTC
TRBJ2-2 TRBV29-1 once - CSVLGGKNTGELFF TGCAGCGTTCTTGGGGGGAAGAACACCGGGGAGCTGTTTTTT
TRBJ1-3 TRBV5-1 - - CASSDPRDRLPNTIYF TGCGCCAGCAGCGACCCCCGGGACCGACTACCTAACACCATATATTTT
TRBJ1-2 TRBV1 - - CTSSHRDRSYYGYTF TGCACCAGCAGCCATAGGGACAGGAGTTACTATGGCTACACCTTC
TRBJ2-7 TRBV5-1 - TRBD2 CASSIDLTGEGLVYEQYF TGCGCCAGCAGCATCGACCTAACCGGGGAGGGTCTGGTCTACGAGCAGTACTTC
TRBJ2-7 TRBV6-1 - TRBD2 CASATSATYEQYF TGTGCCAGCGCGACTAGCGCTACCTACGAGCAGTACTTC